This entry lists 18 T cell receptor beta chains sequenced from one sample in a study of vaccination and CD4 T cells after COVID-19. Treatment noted: roughly 10-day PBMC culture with coronavirus spike peptide pools or control peptides (ViraFEST assay). The collection of CD4+ T cells from the unexposed donor took place before the COVID-19 pandemic (2011-2018). For these receptors, no antigen is known. CD4+ T cells that had been cultured provided DNA sequenced with the Oncomine TCR Beta short-read assay. It was from cultured CD4+ T cells that genomic DNA was extracted. One entry per CDR3 protein results from TCRdb running MiXCR on the PCR reads. The data show 9,900 or so distinct CDR3 sequences, about a third seen once. What was sequenced was CD4+ T cells from blood, cultured in vitro. These receptors were collected from a human donor in good health.

The J gene is TRBJ1-5, the V gene TRBV6-1; D may be TRBD1 (5 bases). The germline V and J ends were trimmed by 6 bases and 4 bases, with 10 bases remaining between them. CDR3 length: 13 amino acids. The germline CDR1 and CDR2 sequences are MNHNS and SASEGT. DNA for the CDR3: TGTGCCAGCAGGATGAGGGGAAATCAGCCCCAGCATTTT. This codes for CASRMRGNQPQHF.

The chain uses TRBV12-3 or TRBV12-4 and TRBJ2-1; D ambiguous. The V gene lost 2 bases and the J gene lost 6 bases, with 11 bases spanning the gap. The CDR3 has 14 amino acids. Written as DNA, the CDR3 is TGTGCCAGCAGTTTATATGGATCCGGCAATGAGCAGTTCTTC. Translation gives CASSLYGSGNEQFF.

The chain carries TRBV7-2 and TRBJ2-1; D possibly uses TRBD1 or TRBD2 (5 bases each). CDR3 size: 11 residues. The V end was cut by 8 bases, the J end by 10 bases, with 12 bases between. Germline V lookup: CDR1 SGHTA, CDR2 FQGNSA. The chain's CDR3 is CASSKRGEQFF. DNA of the CDR3: TGTGCCAGCTCCAAGAGGGGAGAGCAGTTCTTC. Looking up the rest from reference TRBV7-2 and TRBJ2-1 gives the full variable domain: GAGVSQSPSNKVTEKGKDVELRCDPISGHTALYWYRQSLGQGLEFLIYFQGNSAPDKSGLPSDRFSAERTGGSVSTLTIQRTQQEDSAVYLCASSKRGEQFFGPGTRLTVL.

In this sample, this clonotype turned up a few times. A junction end diverges from the germline sequence, so it may reflect a read error. The genes are TRBV5-6 and TRBJ1-2; D is unclear. From germline, CDR1 is SGHDT and CDR2 YYEEEE. There are 15 residues in the CDR3. This chain's CDR3 is CARSSVRGPNYGYTF. CDR3 DNA sequence: TGTGCCCGCAGCTCCGTACGGGGTCCGAACTATGGCTACACCTTC.

This rearrangement joins TRBV20-1 to TRBJ2-1; 9 bases line up with TRBD2. Germline CDR1 DFQATT, CDR2 SNEGSKA (reference sequence). V was pared by 3 bases and J by 7 bases, with 4 bases of the junction left unmatched. This CDR3 comprises 13 residues. CDR3 sequence reads: CSARTSGGNEQFF. CDR3 nucleotides: TGCAGTGCTAGGACTAGCGGAGGTAATGAGCAGTTCTTC.

This clonotype was recorded a few times. The chain recombines TRBV27 with TRBJ2-1; 11 bases are shared with TRBD2. The length of the CDR3 is 16 residues. J lost 4 bases, V lost 5 bases, and 7 bases had no gene match. CDR1 is MNHEY and CDR2 is SMNVEV in the germline V gene (reference sequence). CDR3 sequence reads: CASSPAGTSGYNEQFF. DNA for the CDR3: TGTGCCAGCAGTCCCGCCGGGACTAGCGGTTACAATGAGCAGTTCTTC.

J is TRBJ2-7 and V is TRBV19, with D maybe TRBD2 (6 bases). CDR3 length equals 11 residues. The germline gives CDR1 LNHDA, CDR2 SQIVND (reference sequence). V lost 10 bases and J 3 bases, leaving 10 bases between the germline ends. CDR3 loop: CATQEGYEQYF. DNA of the CDR3: TGTGCCACCCAGGAGGGCTACGAGCAGTACTTC.

This clonotype was detected a few times. The V gene is TRBV7-2, the J gene TRBJ2-7, with D unresolved. Germline V gene lookup returns CDR1 SGHTA and CDR2 FQGNSA. V lost 5 bases and J 3 bases, leaving 8 bases between the germline ends. This CDR3 contains 12 residues. The CDR3: CASSLRVYEQYF. In DNA, the CDR3 is TGTGCCAGCAGCCTTCGGGTCTACGAGCAGTACTTC.

The genes are TRBV6-2 or TRBV6-3 and TRBJ2-7, with 11 bases lining up with TRBD2. The CDR3 length is 18 residues. With V trimmed by 7 bases and J by 2 bases, 16 bases remained unmatched. The V gene's germline CDR1 is MNHEY and CDR2 SVGEGT. CDR3 in amino acids: CASTLPPGRLAGPYEQYF. The DNA for the CDR3 is TGTGCCAGCACCTTACCCCCCGGGAGACTAGCGGGACCCTACGAGCAGTACTTC.

J is TRBJ1-1 and V is TRBV9, with TRBD1 matching over 7 bases. With 0 bases clipped from V and 1 base from J, the junction kept 9 bases outside the gene matches. The CDR3 is 17 residues long. Germline V gives CDR1 SGDLS, CDR2 YYNGEE. This CDR3 is CASSVESTGLGNTEAFF. CDR3 DNA: TGTGCCAGCAGCGTAGAGTCGACAGGGTTAGGGAACACTGAAGCTTTCTTT.

This clonotype was detected a few times. The chain recombines TRBV19 with TRBJ2-7; D remains ambiguous. This CDR3 has 13 residues. Germline values: CDR1 LNHDA, CDR2 SQIVND (reference sequence). V lost 3 bases and J lost 6, with 12 bases in between. This chain's CDR3 is CASSISLPREQYF. In DNA form, the CDR3 reads TGTGCCAGTAGTATCTCCCTCCCTCGCGAGCAGTACTTC.

The chain employs TRBV5-1 and TRBJ2-3; D gene unclear. Trimming took 2 bases from V and 2 from J, leaving 9 bases between them. This CDR3 region has 14 residues. CDR1 is SGHRS, CDR2 YFSETQ, per germline. The CDR3 DNA reads as TGCGCCAGCAGCTTCGGGTTCCCCACAGATACGCAGTATTTT. It codes for CASSFGFPTDTQYF. Full variable domain (remainder filled in from reference TRBV5-1 and TRBJ2-3): KAGVTQTPRYLIKTRGQQVTLSCSPISGHRSVSWYQQTPGQGLQFLFEYFSETQRNKGNFPGRFSGRQFSNSRSEMNVSTLELGDSALYLCASSFGFPTDTQYFGPGTRLTVL.

This clonotype was counted only a few times. This chain uses TRBV27 with TRBJ1-2; unclear D gene. CDR3 size: 12 residues. Germline CDR1 MNHEY, CDR2 SMNVEV (reference sequence). V lost 6 bases, J lost 0 bases, and 5 bases lay in between. CDR3 in DNA: TGTGCCAGCAGGGAAACTAACTATGGCTACACCTTC. The encoded protein is CASRETNYGYTF.

The chain joins TRBV20-1 to TRBJ2-1; D call uncertain. This CDR3 is built from 13 residues. The germline V gene has CDR1 DFQATT and CDR2 SNEGSKA (reference sequence). Trimming took off 6 bases at V and 6 bases at J, with 15 bases between the two ends. The CDR3 coding sequence is TGCAGTGCCCGAGAGCTACCCTCCAATGAGCAGTTCTTC. Its protein product is CSARELPSNEQFF.

V is TRBV24-1 and J is TRBJ2-1; tentatively, D is TRBD1 or TRBD2 (5 bases each). The V gene lost 6 bases and the J gene lost 6 bases, with 14 bases spanning the gap. Germline V lookup: CDR1 KGHDR, CDR2 SFDVKD. CDR3 length equals 14 residues. CDR3 DNA: TGTGCCACCAGTCCCTCGGGACCGGGCAATGAGCAGTTCTTC. Encoded protein: CATSPSGPGNEQFF.

The V call is TRBV7-9, the J call TRBJ1-5; the D gene is possibly TRBD1 (5 bases). CDR1 and CDR2 from the germline V gene are SEHNR and FQNEAQ (reference sequence). The CDR3 length is 13 residues. V dropped 3 bases and J dropped 7 bases, with 10 bases sitting between them. CDR3 region: CASSLGPGQPQHF. For the CDR3, the DNA is TGTGCCAGCAGCTTGGGGCCCGGGCAGCCCCAGCATTTT. The variable domain in full, completed from reference TRBV7-9 and TRBJ1-5, reads DTGVSQNPRHKITKRGQNVTFRCDPISEHNRLYWYRQTLGQGPEFLTYFQNEAQLEKSRLLSDRFSAERPKGSFSTLEIQRTEQGDSAMYLCASSLGPGQPQHFGDGTRLSIL.

This clonotype was observed a single time. The V call is TRBV30, the J call TRBJ2-7; D is possibly TRBD1 (5 bases). The CDR3 covers 13 residues. Germline CDR1 and CDR2: GTSNPN and SVGIG (reference sequence). Trimming stripped 1 base from V and 5 bases from J, with 12 bases between. CDR3 in amino acids: CAWSGTWMDEQYF. CDR3 DNA sequence: TGTGCCTGGAGTGGGACATGGATGGACGAGCAGTACTTC.

V and J are TRBV7-2 and TRBJ2-3, with D unresolved. Germline V lookup: CDR1 SGHTA, CDR2 FQGNSA. This CDR3 comprises 13 residues. Trimming shortened V by 1 base and J by 5 bases, and 7 bases separated the two germline ends. In DNA form, the CDR3 reads TGTGCCAGCAGCTTAGTTTTGAGAGATACGCAGTATTTT. Protein: CASSLVLRDTQYF.